This TCR beta chain emerged from a study of blood T cell repertoires in COVID-19. At the level of the study: The United States, Italy and Spain supplied acute and convalescent COVID-19 samples. PBMCs, B-cell-depleted T cells, or T cells provided the cDNA or gDNA that made up the material.

Trimming stripped 3 bases from V and 5 bases from J, with 19 bases between. The CDR3 contains 16 residues. The germline V gene encodes CDR1 LGHNA and CDR2 YNFKEQ. TCRdb's table, derived via immunoSEQ multiplex PCR, lists solely in-frame clones and lacks some. This table has about 87,000 clones, around 82% appearing once. V is TRBV4-2 and J is TRBJ1-2; D may be TRBD1 (6 bases). This TCR derives from a woman aged 55-70 years with acute or convalescent COVID-19. Sequenced material: peripheral blood. CDR3 amino acids: CASSQGWRGGEYGYTF. The DNA of the CDR3 is TGTGCCAGCAGCCAGGGCTGGCGAGGGGGAGAATATGGCTACACCTTC.